The 22 T cell receptor beta chains in this list originate from one sample, sequenced in a study of shared T cell receptors in the human thymus. Repertoires were generated with immunoSEQ multiplex PCR, while TCRdb's copy carries only in-frame clones and drops some. The sample has almost 550,000 clones; about 80% are singletons. This sample was shared with a second study, whose subject was human thymus T cells.

The sequenced sample consisted of thymocytes. The receptors come from a boy under two years old with a congenital heart defect.

This clone was seen only a few times. The V gene is TRBV29-1, the J gene TRBJ2-3, with D tentatively TRBD1 (5 bases). Between the trimmed V and J ends, which lost 6 bases and 4 bases, there was a span of 29 bases. CDR3 size: 18 residues. Per germline, CDR1 SQVTM and CDR2 ANQGSEA. CDR3 loop: CSVVTPGKGKGYPDTQYF. CDR3 DNA sequence: TGCAGCGTCGTTACCCCCGGTAAGGGGAAGGGATATCCAGATACGCAGTATTTT.

The chain employs TRBV10-3 and TRBJ2-7; the D is unclear. This CDR3 region has 17 residues. V was cut by 0 bases and J by 0 bases, with 15 bases left in between. Germline-derived CDR1 and CDR2 are ENHRY and SYGVKD. In DNA form, the CDR3 reads TGTGCCATCAGTGAGTCGATGGCCGAGCGAAGCTCCTACGAGCAGTACTTC. Protein product: CAISESMAERSSYEQYF.

The chain has TRBV7-2 and TRBJ2-7; the match to TRBD2 covers 7 bases. J lost 6 bases, V lost 5 bases, and 16 bases had no gene match. CDR3 length equals 16 residues. Germline CDR1 is SGHTA and CDR2 is FQGNSA. The CDR3 DNA sequence: TGTGCCAGCAGCGGTAGATCGCGGGGGACGCCTGTCGAGCAGTACTTC. Translated: CASSGRSRGTPVEQYF.

The V call is TRBV28, the J call TRBJ2-7; D perhaps matches TRBD1 (6 bases). V lost 6 bases to trimming and J lost 0 bases, with 15 bases between them. The germline CDR1 and CDR2 sequences are MDHEN and SYDVKM. The CDR3 runs 15 residues. This chain's CDR3 is CASSRRDKGSYEQYF. The CDR3 region has the DNA TGTGCCAGCAGCCGCCGGGACAAGGGCTCCTACGAGCAGTACTTC.

V and J are TRBV12-5 and TRBJ2-3, with 12 bases fitting TRBD2. The germline V gene encodes CDR1 LGHNT and CDR2 FRNRAP. After removal of 6 bases from V and 4 bases from J, the junction contained 14 bases not matched to a gene. The CDR3 sequence is 18 residues long. CDR3 sequence reads: CASGLNSGLAGPPDTQYF. Written as DNA, the CDR3 is TGTGCTAGTGGCCTAAACTCCGGACTAGCGGGGCCGCCAGATACGCAGTATTTT. The full variable domain, rest sourced from reference TRBV12-5 and TRBJ2-3, is DARVTQTPRHKVTEMGQEVTMRCQPILGHNTVFWYRQTMMQGLELLAYFRNRAPLDDSGMPKDRFSAEMPDATLATLKIQPSEPRDSAVYFCASGLNSGLAGPPDTQYFGPGTRLTVL.

CDR3 sequence: CASSLRWDRRSSYEQYF. As DNA, the CDR3 is TGTGCCAGCAGCTTAAGGTGGGACAGGCGAAGCTCCTACGAGCAGTACTTC. This rearrangement joins TRBV7-2 to TRBJ2-7; 8 bases align to TRBD1. From germline, CDR1 is SGHTA and CDR2 FQGNSA. The junction had 9 bases not matched to a gene; V was cut back by 2 bases and J by 0 bases. CDR3 size: 17 residues.

This sequence joins TRBV15 and TRBJ2-2; TRBD2 aligns across 9 bases. With 5 bases clipped from V and 5 bases from J, the junction kept 6 bases outside the gene matches. CDR3 length equals 15 residues. The germline CDR1 and CDR2 sequences are LNHNV and YYDKDF (reference sequence). The CDR3, as DNA: TGTGCCACCAGCGGCGCGGGAGGGGTTACCGGGGAGCTGTTTTTT. Translation gives CATSGAGGVTGELFF.

The CDR3 loop is CASSVGVSGANVLTF. For the CDR3, the DNA is TGTGCCAGCAGCGTTGGAGTCTCTGGGGCCAACGTCCTGACTTTC. The J gene is TRBJ2-6, the V gene TRBV5-6, with D unclear. This CDR3 region has 15 residues. The germline V gene has CDR1 SGHDT and CDR2 YYEEEE. V was clipped by 4 bases and J by 0 bases, with 8 bases between them.

The chain recombines TRBV6-1 with TRBJ1-5; TRBD1 might be the D (5 bases). In germline, CDR1 is MNHNS, CDR2 SASEGT. The CDR3 length is 16 residues. V was pared by 1 base and J by 2 bases, with 12 bases between. The CDR3 coding sequence is TGTGCCAGCAGTGAAGAAGTCGGGGGAGGCAATCAGCCCCAGCATTTT. Protein sequence: CASSEEVGGGNQPQHF.

The chain couples TRBV10-1 to TRBJ2-2, with TRBD1 matching over 7 bases. Unmatched junction bases numbered 4, after V lost 5 bases and J lost 1 base. This CDR3 spans 15 amino acids. Germline assignment: CDR1 WNHNN and CDR2 SYGVQD (reference sequence). CDR3 DNA sequence: TGCGCCAGCAGTTTGGACAGGATGAACACCGGGGAGCTGTTTTTT. This gives the protein CASSLDRMNTGELFF.

This chain uses TRBV9 with TRBJ2-1; 9 positions match TRBD1. V shed 0 bases and J 4 bases; nucleotides not matched to a gene: 8. The CDR3 extends over 17 amino acids. Germline CDR1 and CDR2: SGDLS and YYNGEE. The CDR3 coding sequence is TGTGCCAGCAGCGTAGCTGTTCCGGGACAGGGATACAATGAGCAGTTCTTC. Translating it yields CASSVAVPGQGYNEQFF.

The chain joins TRBV5-1 to TRBJ2-1, with 10 bases fitting TRBD2. The J segment lost 4 bases and the V segment lost 4 bases, leaving 8 bases of the junction unmatched. This CDR3 is built from 16 residues. The germline V gene encodes CDR1 SGHRS and CDR2 YFSETQ. The CDR3 sequence is CASSTNSGRLYNEQFF. CDR3 DNA sequence: TGCGCCAGCAGCACAAATAGCGGGAGGTTATACAATGAGCAGTTCTTC.

A few counts support this clone. This chain connects TRBV5-1 to TRBJ1-4; D unclear. The germline V gene has CDR1 SGHRS and CDR2 YFSETQ. V was shortened by 3 bases and J by 8 bases, with 11 bases between the two germline ends. There are 13 residues in the CDR3. CDR3 sequence (DNA): TGCGCCAGCAGCTCCGCTCAACGGGAAAAACTGTTTTTT. Amino acid sequence: CASSSAQREKLFF. The whole variable domain, remainder taken from reference TRBV5-1 and TRBJ1-4, is KAGVTQTPRYLIKTRGQQVTLSCSPISGHRSVSWYQQTPGQGLQFLFEYFSETQRNKGNFPGRFSGRQFSNSRSEMNVSTLELGDSALYLCASSSAQREKLFFGSGTQLSVL.

V gene TRBV29-1 combines with J gene TRBJ1-2; D is undetermined. V was pared by 7 bases and J by 1 base, with 10 bases between. CDR1 is SQVTM and CDR2 is ANQGSEA in the germline V gene. The length of the CDR3 is 12 residues. The CDR3 is CSAHDNNYGYTF. The CDR3 DNA reads as TGCAGCGCACATGATAATAACTATGGCTACACCTTC. The entire variable domain, with the rest obtained from reference TRBV29-1 and TRBJ1-2, is as follows: SAVISQKPSRDICQRGTSLTIQCQVDSQVTMMFWYRQQPGQSLTLIATANQGSEATYESGFVIDKFPISRPNLTFSTLTVSNMSPEDSSIYLCSAHDNNYGYTFGSGTRLTVV.

The DNA of the CDR3 is TGTGCCGGTCGACAGGGGGGTTGGGAAAAACTGTTTTTT. The encoded protein is CAGRQGGWEKLFF. The V call is TRBV30, the J call TRBJ1-4; 9 nucleotides match TRBD1. The junction had 9 bases not matched to a gene; V was cut back by 8 bases and J by 8 bases. The CDR3 is 13 residues long. Germline-derived CDR1 and CDR2 are GTSNPN and SVGIG (reference sequence).

V is TRBV25-1 and J is TRBJ1-2, with a tentative D call TRBD1 (5 bases). The CDR3 has 14 amino acids. The V gene's germline CDR1 is MGHDK and CDR2 SYGVNS. Trimming removed 3 bases from V and 4 bases from J, with 12 bases in between. The CDR3 sequence is CASSESPRGYGYTF. The CDR3 nucleotides read TGTGCCAGCAGTGAGTCCCCAAGGGGCTATGGCTACACCTTC.

This clone was recorded once. This rearrangement joins TRBV5-5 to TRBJ2-2; tentative D call: TRBD1 (6 bases). The CDR3 is made up of 17 amino acids. Trimming left V 8 bases short and J 0 bases short, with 20 bases between. Germline assignment: CDR1 SGHKS and CDR2 YYEKEE (reference sequence). CDR3 region: CASPSDGQLANTGELFF. Written as DNA, the CDR3 is TGTGCCAGTCCCTCCGATGGACAGCTAGCGAACACCGGGGAGCTGTTTTTT.

This clone was recorded a few times. V is TRBV16 and J is TRBJ2-2, with 7 bases that match TRBD1. The CDR3 totals 17 residues. V lost 4 bases, J lost 0 bases, and 8 bases stayed unmatched. Germline CDR1 KGHSY, CDR2 FQNENV. CDR3 bases: TGTGCCAGCAGCCCCCTGGAAAGGGGGCCGAACACCGGGGAGCTGTTTTTT. Translated: CASSPLERGPNTGELFF.

The genes are TRBV15 and TRBJ2-5; D may be TRBD2 (5 bases). Germline loops: CDR1 LNHNV, CDR2 YYDKDF (reference sequence). Trimming took off 1 base at V and 10 bases at J, with 16 bases between the two ends. The CDR3 extends over 14 amino acids. CDR3 protein: CATSRGRAGRHQYF. The CDR3, as DNA: TGTGCCACCAGCAGAGGCCGGGCGGGCAGGCACCAGTACTTC.

The chain uses TRBV7-9 and TRBJ2-7; 13 bases agree with TRBD2. The CDR3 sequence is 17 residues long. Germline CDR1 is SEHNR and CDR2 is FQNEAQ (reference sequence). V lost 1 base to trimming and J lost 2 bases; unmatched junction nucleotides: 5. CDR3 protein: CASSLVRTSGRTYEQYF. In nucleotides, the CDR3 is TGTGCCAGCAGCTTAGTTCGGACTAGCGGGAGAACCTACGAGCAGTACTTC. Variable domain in full (rest from reference TRBV7-9 and TRBJ2-7): DTGVSQNPRHKITKRGQNVTFRCDPISEHNRLYWYRQTLGQGPEFLTYFQNEAQLEKSRLLSDRFSAERPKGSFSTLEIQRTEQGDSAMYLCASSLVRTSGRTYEQYFGPGTRLTVT.

The chain carries TRBV27 and TRBJ2-7; 10 bases fit TRBD1. The CDR3 sequence is 13 residues long. Germline V gene lookup returns CDR1 MNHEY and CDR2 SMNVEV (reference sequence). Trimming took 7 bases from V and 6 from J; bases not matched to a gene: 6. The CDR3 nucleotides are TGTGCCAGCACTTCCGGGACAGGGGCCGAGCAGTACTTC. It specifies CASTSGTGAEQYF.

The chain links TRBV6-5 to TRBJ2-5, with 10 bases fitting TRBD2. Germline V gene lookup returns CDR1 MNHEY and CDR2 SVGAGI. CDR3 length equals 15 residues. V lost 11 bases to trimming and J lost 5 bases; unmatched junction nucleotides: 14. CDR3 amino acids: CAALSPAGGVETQYF. The CDR3 DNA reads TGTGCCGCCCTGTCCCCAGCGGGAGGGGTCGAGACCCAGTACTTC.